Following are 11 T cell receptor beta chains from one sample sequenced in a study of molecular identifiers for immune sequencing clone quantification. TCRdb reprocessed the PCR reads via MiXCR and lists one record per CDR3 protein. The sample yields around 86,000 distinct CDR3 sequences, around 20% seen once. Sequenced material: naive CD8+ T cells from blood, with Jurkat cell RNA spiked in. Subset here: FACS-sorted CD8+CD4-CCR7+CD45RA+ naive T cells. Source of these receptors: a human donor in good health. Some libraries in this study had Jurkat cell RNA spiked in.

This clonotype occurred many times. V is TRBV28 and J is TRBJ2-6, with D unclear. V was cut by 7 bases and J by 0 bases, with 1 base left in between. The CDR3 is made up of 12 amino acids. CDR1 MDHEN and CDR2 SYDVKM come from the germline V gene. The CDR3 spells CASNSGANVLTF. The CDR3 DNA reads TGTGCCAGCAACTCTGGGGCCAACGTCCTGACTTTC. Full variable domain (outside the CDR3, taken from reference TRBV28 and TRBJ2-6): DVKVTQSSRYLVKRTGEKVFLECVQDMDHENMFWYRQDPGLGLRLIYFSYDVKMKEKGDIPEGYSVSREKKERFSLILESASTNQTSMYLCASNSGANVLTFGAGSRLTVL.

The chain couples TRBV5-1 to TRBJ2-7; D remains unclear. V lost 0 bases to trimming and J lost 5 bases, with 9 bases between them. Germline loops: CDR1 SGHRS, CDR2 YFSETQ. The CDR3 length is 13 residues. The CDR3 region is CASSLAGSHEQYF. The CDR3 DNA follows: TGCGCCAGCAGCTTGGCGGGCAGCCACGAGCAGTACTTC.

This clonotype has at least ten counts. The V gene is TRBV5-4, the J gene TRBJ2-7; 7 positions match TRBD1. J gave up 5 bases and V 2 bases, and 1 base lay outside the gene matches. The CDR3 is made up of 12 amino acids. Germline assignment: CDR1 SGHNT and CDR2 YYREEE (reference sequence). The CDR3 spells CASSFTGDEQYF. The CDR3 DNA reads TGTGCCAGCAGCTTCACAGGGGACGAGCAGTACTTC.

V usage is TRBV2 and J usage is TRBJ2-1, with D possibly matching TRBD2 (6 bases). Germline-derived CDR1 and CDR2 are SNHLY and FYNNEI. CDR3 size: 16 residues. Trimming cost V 4 bases and J 0 bases, with 13 bases left between them. CDR3 protein: CASSGLEASSYNEQFF. The CDR3 coding sequence is TGTGCCAGCAGTGGACTAGAGGCGAGCTCCTACAATGAGCAGTTCTTC.

There are many counts of this clonotype. The chain recombines TRBV5-4 with TRBJ1-1, with D possibly being TRBD1 (6 bases). V lost 4 bases to trimming and J lost 9 bases, with 16 bases between them. This CDR3 is built from 13 residues. Germline V gene lookup returns CDR1 SGHNT and CDR2 YYREEE (reference sequence). CDR3 coding DNA: TGTGCCAGCAGCCTCGCCGGGGGGGCAAAAGCTTTCTTT. Its translation is CASSLAGGAKAFF. The full variable domain, in which reference TRBV5-4 and TRBJ1-1 provide the parts outside the CDR3, is ETGVTQSPTHLIKTRGQQVTLRCSSQSGHNTVSWYQQALGQGPQFIFQYYREEENGRGNFPPRFSGLQFPNYSSELNVNALELDDSALYLCASSLAGGAKAFFGQGTRLTVV.

This clonotype has a count of ten or more. The CDR3 is CASSYSKGFHEQFF. As DNA, the CDR3 is TGTGCCAGCAGTTACTCAAAGGGTTTCCATGAGCAGTTCTTC. This sequence joins TRBV6-2 or TRBV6-3 and TRBJ2-1, with D unresolved. Germline loops: CDR1 MNHEY, CDR2 SVGEGT. Trimming shortened V by 0 bases and J by 8 bases, and 11 bases separated the two germline ends. The CDR3 covers 14 residues.

This clonotype has a count of ten or more. This chain connects TRBV28 to TRBJ1-1; D possibly corresponds to TRBD1 (5 bases). This CDR3 has 16 amino acids. Germline V gene sequence: CDR1 MDHEN, CDR2 SYDVKM. V was trimmed by 6 bases and J by 0 bases, leaving 17 bases between them. The CDR3 protein is CASSRNPQAMNTEAFF. The CDR3 coding sequence is TGTGCCAGCAGCCGCAATCCACAGGCCATGAACACTGAAGCTTTCTTT.

The chain carries TRBV24-1 and TRBJ2-2; tentatively, D is TRBD1 (6 bases). There are 14 residues in the CDR3. Per germline, CDR1 KGHDR and CDR2 SFDVKD. The ends were cut back, 9 bases at V and 4 bases at J, with 14 bases in the middle. Written as DNA, the CDR3 is TGTGCCACCCTCGACAGGTCGGGCACCGGGGAGCTGTTTTTT. Residues: CATLDRSGTGELFF.

Comments on this clonotype: The junction shows a germline mismatch at one end, possibly a read error. V usage is TRBV5-6 and J usage is TRBJ2-3; D not certain. CDR3 size: 12 residues. Germline CDR1 reads SGHDT; CDR2 reads YYEEEE. As DNA, the CDR3 is TGTGCCAGCAGCTTGGGAGGAGATACGCGGTATTTT. This codes for CASSLGGDTRYF.

This clonotype was found many times. The rearrangement joins TRBV7-8 to TRBJ1-5; D gene uncertain. Trimming cost V 1 base and J 2 bases, with 15 bases left between them. CDR1 SGHVS and CDR2 FQNEAQ come from the germline V gene. This CDR3 comprises 17 residues. The CDR3 spells CASSLGVSPKGNQPQHF. The CDR3 DNA reads TGTGCCAGCAGCTTAGGTGTGTCCCCGAAAGGCAATCAGCCCCAGCATTTT.

The table lists this clonotype with many counts. The chain employs TRBV5-1 and TRBJ2-2; D ambiguous. V was shortened by 4 bases and J by 0 bases, with 16 bases between the two germline ends. The CDR3 sequence is 17 residues long. Germline CDR1 reads SGHRS; CDR2 reads YFSETQ. The CDR3 DNA reads TGCGCCAGCAGCCCCAGGACGGTTACCTCGAACACCGGGGAGCTGTTTTTT. It encodes CASSPRTVTSNTGELFF.